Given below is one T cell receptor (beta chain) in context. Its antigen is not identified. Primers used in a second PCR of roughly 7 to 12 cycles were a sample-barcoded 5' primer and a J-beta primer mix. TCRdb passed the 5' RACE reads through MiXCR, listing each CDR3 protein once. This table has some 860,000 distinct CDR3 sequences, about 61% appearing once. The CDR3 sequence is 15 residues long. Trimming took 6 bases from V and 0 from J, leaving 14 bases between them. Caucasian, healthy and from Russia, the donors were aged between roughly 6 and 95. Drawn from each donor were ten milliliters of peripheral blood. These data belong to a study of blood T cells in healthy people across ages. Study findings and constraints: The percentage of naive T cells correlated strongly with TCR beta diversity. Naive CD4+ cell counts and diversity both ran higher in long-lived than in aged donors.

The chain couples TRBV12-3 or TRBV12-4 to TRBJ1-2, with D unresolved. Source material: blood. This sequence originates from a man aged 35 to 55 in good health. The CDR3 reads CASSPGSEANYGYTF. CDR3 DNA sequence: TGTGCCAGCAGCCCCGGTTCCGAGGCTAACTATGGCTACACCTTC.